Each of the 32 T cell receptor beta chains below was sequenced from the same sample in a study of blood T cell repertoires in COVID-19 (dated by TCRdb to 2020 to 2021). The library was built by means of the immunoSEQ multiplex PCR assay. TCRdb took this table from immuneACCESS and kept in-frame rearrangements with V and J called. Such tables lack part of the clones; where checked against another copy, unresolved V genes explain under half of the gap, and the rest is unexplained. For this sample the table gives a few hundred thousand clones, of which roughly 88% were detected only once. The top ten constitute 5.5% to 8% of the sample. Material for sequencing was peripheral blood. Receptors were obtained from a woman in her thirties who had recovered from COVID-19.

The V and J genes are TRBV5-1 and TRBJ2-3, with D possibly TRBD2 on 7 matching bases. Trimming removed 3 bases from V and 4 bases from J, with 12 bases in between. This CDR3 comprises 14 residues. Per the germline V gene, CDR1 is SGHRS and CDR2 is YFSETQ. The DNA for the CDR3 is TGCGCCAGCAGCTCGGGGGGCGTGGCAGATACGCAGTATTTT. As protein: CASSSGGVADTQYF. Using reference TRBV5-1 and TRBJ2-3 for the parts outside the CDR3, the full variable domain is KAGVTQTPRYLIKTRGQQVTLSCSPISGHRSVSWYQQTPGQGLQFLFEYFSETQRNKGNFPGRFSGRQFSNSRSEMNVSTLELGDSALYLCASSSGGVADTQYFGPGTRLTVL.

The chain joins TRBV28 to TRBJ2-7; TRBD2 matches 9 bases. The germline V gene has CDR1 MDHEN and CDR2 SYDVKM. This CDR3 region has 14 residues. The V gene end was trimmed by 7 bases and the J gene end by 0 bases; junction bases not matched to a gene: 4. The CDR3: CASTAGGSSYEQYF. The DNA of the CDR3 is TGTGCCAGCACTGCGGGGGGGAGCTCCTACGAGCAGTACTTC.

V is TRBV28 and J is TRBJ1-2; TRBD1 matches at 10 bases. V trimming: 10 bases; J trimming: 8 bases; junction bases outside the gene matches: 10. From germline, CDR1 is MDHEN and CDR2 SYDVKM. The CDR3 has 13 amino acids. The CDR3 sequence: CATKTGGRRGYTF. In nucleotides, the CDR3 is TGTGCCACCAAGACAGGGGGCCGTCGAGGCTACACCTTC.

V usage is TRBV13 and J usage is TRBJ2-3, with 8 bases fitting TRBD1. Germline lookup yields CDR1 PRHDT and CDR2 FYEKMQ (reference sequence). The V and J ends lost 0 bases and 6 bases, in that order; junction bases with no gene match: 5. The CDR3 runs to 15 residues. The CDR3 spells CASSLGTGEFDTQYF. The CDR3 nucleotides are TGTGCCAGCAGCTTAGGGACAGGGGAATTTGATACGCAGTATTTT.

The gene calls are TRBV5-6 and TRBJ1-6, with 10 nucleotides matching TRBD1. Germline V lookup: CDR1 SGHDT, CDR2 YYEEEE. The CDR3 runs to 16 residues. The junction had 9 bases not matched to a gene; V was cut back by 5 bases and J by 7 bases. CDR3 residues: CASSYIPGQGNSPLHF. In DNA, the CDR3 is TGTGCCAGCAGTTATATACCGGGACAGGGGAATTCACCCCTCCACTTT.

This clone is a singleton in its sample. V gene TRBV9 combines with J gene TRBJ1-4, with TRBD1 identical over 7 bases. Germline V CDR1 and CDR2: SGDLS, YYNGEE. This CDR3 contains 15 residues. Trimming cost V 0 bases and J 6 bases; bases outside gene matches: 5. In DNA, the CDR3 is TGTGCCAGCAGCGTAGCTCAGGGGGAGGATGAAAAACTGTTTTTT. Protein: CASSVAQGEDEKLFF.

This chain uses TRBV11-2 with TRBJ1-4, with 7 bases matching TRBD1. The CDR3 spans 14 residues. Germline CDR1 and CDR2: SGHAT and FQNNGV. Trimming took 3 bases from V and 8 from J; bases not matched to a gene: 6. CDR3 region: CASSFDRVKEKLFF. The CDR3 region has the DNA TGTGCCAGCAGCTTCGACAGGGTGAAAGAAAAACTGTTTTTT.

This chain uses TRBV29-1 with TRBJ1-2; 7 bases match TRBD1. Germline V gene lookup returns CDR1 SQVTM and CDR2 ANQGSEA. Trimming took 4 bases from V and 6 from J; bases not matched to a gene: 14. The CDR3 totals 15 residues. The CDR3 bases are TGCAGCGTTGTAGCGATAGTCATACAGGGGCATGGCTACACCTTC. Protein: CSVVAIVIQGHGYTF.

The chain is built from TRBV6-5 and TRBJ1-3; tentatively, D is TRBD1 (5 bases). The CDR3 runs 13 residues. The V gene's germline CDR1 is MNHEY and CDR2 SVGAGI. Trimming left V 6 bases short and J 4 bases short, with 10 bases between. The CDR3 spells CASSTTGGNTIYF. In nucleotides, the CDR3 is TGTGCCAGCAGCACTACAGGAGGAAACACCATATATTTT.

Only a few counts were recorded for this clone. The chain carries TRBV19 and TRBJ1-2, with D perhaps matching TRBD1 (5 bases). The CDR3 extends over 13 amino acids. From germline, CDR1 is LNHDA and CDR2 SQIVND (reference sequence). Trimming stripped 6 bases from V and 6 bases from J, with 14 bases between. CDR3 in DNA: TGTGCCAGTAGCCTTGGGCAGGGCGATGGCTACACCTTC. Translating it yields CASSLGQGDGYTF.

V is TRBV5-1 and J is TRBJ2-7; the D gene is possibly TRBD2 (5 bases). This CDR3 is 12 amino acids long. V was cut by 8 bases and J by 2 bases, with 11 bases left in between. Germline loops: CDR1 SGHRS, CDR2 YFSETQ. Written as DNA, the CDR3 is TGCGCCAGTAGAGAGGGTCCCTACGAGCAGTACTTC. Its translation: CASREGPYEQYF.

This clone was observed a single time. This chain uses TRBV6-5 with TRBJ2-3; weak D call: TRBD1 (5 bases). The CDR3 spans 13 residues. CDR1 MNHEY and CDR2 SVGAGI come from the germline V gene. V lost 7 bases, J lost 6 bases, and 14 bases lay in between. In nucleotides, the CDR3 is TGTGCCAGCAACGGCAGGGATGGGGATACGCAGTATTTT. Protein product: CASNGRDGDTQYF.

The chain employs TRBV13 and TRBJ2-3, with D possibly matching TRBD1 (5 bases). The V end lost 5 bases, the J end lost 2 bases, and 11 bases lay between the germline ends. CDR3 size: 14 residues. Germline V CDR1 and CDR2: PRHDT, FYEKMQ (reference sequence). CDR3 sequence: CASSPRQSTDTQYF. Written as DNA, the CDR3 is TGTGCCAGCAGCCCGAGACAGTCCACAGATACGCAGTATTTT.

This chain joins TRBV18 and TRBJ1-1; TRBD1 agrees at 8 bases. From germline, CDR1 is KGHSH and CDR2 LQKENI. The CDR3 is 14 amino acids. J lost 11 bases, V lost 1 base, and 9 bases had no gene match. The CDR3 nucleotides read TGTGCCAGCTCACCACGCAGGGGGCATCTTGATGCTTTCTTT. Encoded protein: CASSPRRGHLDAFF. Using reference TRBV18 and TRBJ1-1 for the parts outside the CDR3, the full variable domain is NAGVMQNPRHLVRRRGQEARLRCSPMKGHSHVYWYRQLPEEGLKFMVYLQKENIIDESGMPKERFSAEFPKEGPSILRIQQVVRGDSAAYFCASSPRRGHLDAFFGQGTRLTVV.

This chain uses TRBV18 with TRBJ2-5, with D possibly TRBD1 on 5 matching bases. This CDR3 is built from 14 residues. Germline V lookup: CDR1 KGHSH, CDR2 LQKENI. V was clipped by 0 bases and J by 3 bases, with 8 bases between them. CDR3 protein: CASSPPTGEETQYF. The CDR3 nucleotides are TGTGCCAGCTCACCACCTACAGGAGAAGAGACCCAGTACTTC.

This clone showed up just once. The gene calls are TRBV5-1 and TRBJ2-3; 10 nucleotides align to TRBD2. The CDR3 consists of 17 residues. Germline lookup yields CDR1 SGHRS and CDR2 YFSETQ. Germline trimming cut 0 bases from V and 2 bases from J; bases unmatched to any gene: 6. The DNA for the CDR3 is TGCGCCAGCAGCTTGGCTCTAGCGGGGGCCTACACAGATACGCAGTATTTT. Its translation: CASSLALAGAYTDTQYF.

This chain uses TRBV5-6 with TRBJ2-5; no clear D. In germline, CDR1 is SGHDT, CDR2 YYEEEE. With 0 bases removed from V and 1 base from J, the gap between germline ends came to 4 bases. This CDR3 is 13 amino acids long. Here the CDR3 reads CASSLVSQETQYF. CDR3 nucleotide sequence: TGTGCCAGCAGCTTGGTATCCCAAGAGACCCAGTACTTC.

The V and J genes are TRBV5-1 and TRBJ2-3, with D perhaps matching TRBD2 (6 bases). V lost 4 bases to trimming and J lost 2 bases, with 17 bases between them. Per the germline V gene, CDR1 is SGHRS and CDR2 is YFSETQ. The CDR3 totals 16 residues. The CDR3 DNA is TGCGCCAGCAGCCAGGGACTTCCTGCCCCCACAGATACGCAGTATTTT. This encodes CASSQGLPAPTDTQYF.

The genes are TRBV6-5 and TRBJ1-2, with a tentative D call TRBD1 (5 bases). The CDR3 is 11 amino acids. V shed 6 bases and J shed 6 bases, with 8 bases lying between them. Germline V gene data show CDR1 as MNHEY and CDR2 as SVGAGI. CDR3 bases: TGTGCCAGCAGCCAGGGTGATGGCTACACCTTC. It specifies CASSQGDGYTF.

The CDR3 DNA reads as TGTGCCAGCAGCTCCCGGACAGGGGGAAAGACCCAGTACTTC. It yields the protein CASSSRTGGKTQYF. The chain links TRBV3-1 (or the pseudogene TRBV3-2) to TRBJ2-5; TRBD1 aligns across 10 bases. Germline-derived CDR1 and CDR2 are LGHDT and YNNKEL (reference sequence). With V trimmed by 5 bases and J by 6 bases, 6 bases remained unmatched. CDR3 length equals 14 residues.

This sequence joins TRBV7-8 and TRBJ2-3; weak D call: TRBD1 (6 bases). The CDR3 runs 18 residues. Trimming pared 3 bases from V and 2 bases from J, leaving 21 bases between. The germline CDR1 and CDR2 sequences are SGHVS and FQNEAQ. CDR3 region: CASSFPGGQGSYTDTQYF. The CDR3 DNA is TGTGCCAGCAGCTTCCCGGGCGGGCAGGGGAGTTACACAGATACGCAGTATTTT.

The rearrangement links TRBV5-4 to TRBJ1-1; D unclear. CDR1 SGHNT and CDR2 YYREEE come from the germline V gene (reference sequence). Deletions cut 4 bases from V and 0 bases from J, with 7 bases between. CDR3 length equals 13 residues. CDR3 DNA sequence: TGTGCCAGCAGCCCCGGTATGAACACTGAAGCTTTCTTT. Residues: CASSPGMNTEAFF.

CDR3 DNA sequence: TGTGCCAGCAGCCTTCGGGGGAACACCGGGGAGCTGTTTTTT. It yields the protein CASSLRGNTGELFF. This chain connects TRBV9 to TRBJ2-2, with D tentatively TRBD2 (5 bases). V was shortened by 4 bases and J by 1 base, with 8 bases between the two germline ends. The CDR3 runs 14 residues. Germline V gene sequence: CDR1 SGDLS, CDR2 YYNGEE.

This clone appeared once. The chain couples TRBV13 to TRBJ2-3, with D tentatively TRBD2 (5 bases). Germline-derived CDR1 and CDR2 are PRHDT and FYEKMQ (reference sequence). The CDR3 sequence is 17 residues long. Trimming removed 5 bases at V and 2 bases at J, with 20 bases between. This CDR3 reads CASSPTGALGDTDTQYF. DNA for the CDR3: TGTGCCAGCAGCCCCACGGGCGCTCTCGGGGACACAGATACGCAGTATTTT.

This sequence joins TRBV12-5 and TRBJ1-2, with TRBD1 identical over 9 bases. CDR1 LGHNT and CDR2 FRNRAP come from the germline V gene. Trimming removed 1 base from V and 7 bases from J; junction bases left unmatched: 7. The CDR3 has 15 amino acids. The CDR3 DNA reads as TGTGCTAGTGGTTTGGACAGGGGGCCGGCCCGTGGCTACACCTTC. Protein product: CASGLDRGPARGYTF.

The chain uses TRBV5-6 and TRBJ2-7; the match to TRBD1 covers 8 bases. V gave up 4 bases and J gave up 2 bases; unmatched junction bases: 8. The CDR3 runs to 15 residues. Per the germline V gene, CDR1 is SGHDT and CDR2 is YYEEEE. CDR3 protein: CASSPPGQVPYEQYF. The CDR3 DNA reads as TGTGCCAGCAGCCCGCCGGGACAGGTACCCTACGAGCAGTACTTC.

The chain uses TRBV28 and TRBJ1-2; 8 bases agree with TRBD1. Germline CDR1 is MDHEN and CDR2 is SYDVKM. With V trimmed by 10 bases and J by 3 bases, 7 bases remained unmatched. The CDR3 is 13 amino acids. The CDR3 region is CAIMTGADYGYTF. In DNA form, the CDR3 reads TGTGCCATTATGACAGGGGCGGACTATGGCTACACCTTC.

The chain recombines TRBV9 with TRBJ1-6; D not resolved. Trimming stripped 0 bases from V and 8 bases from J, with 12 bases between. The CDR3 runs 15 residues. The V gene's germline CDR1 is SGDLS and CDR2 YYNGEE. CDR3 bases: TGTGCCAGCAGCGTAGCCCGCCTCGGGGATTCACCCCTCCACTTT. It is translated as CASSVARLGDSPLHF.

The rearrangement links TRBV5-8 to TRBJ1-6, with 9 bases matching TRBD1. This CDR3 has 15 residues. V dropped 3 bases and J dropped 9; count of bases not matched to a gene: 7. Germline V gene data show CDR1 as SGHTS and CDR2 as YDEGEE. DNA for the CDR3: TGTGCCAGCAGCTCGGACAGGGGATTGAGTTCACCCCTCCACTTT. The encoded protein is CASSSDRGLSSPLHF. The whole variable domain, filled in from reference TRBV5-8 and TRBJ1-6, reads EAGVTQSPTHLIKTRGQQATLRCSPISGHTSVYWYQQALGLGLQFLLWYDEGEERNRGNFPPRFSGRQFPNYSSELNVNALELEDSALYLCASSSDRGLSSPLHFGNGTRLTVT.

The rearrangement links TRBV13 to TRBJ2-5; a possible D gene is TRBD1 (6 bases). The CDR3 contains 16 residues. V was cut by 1 base and J by 1 base, with 13 bases left in between. CDR1 and CDR2 from the germline V gene are PRHDT and FYEKMQ (reference sequence). CDR3 sequence (DNA): TGTGCCAGCAGCTTAGAGCAGGGGTCGTTCCAAGAGACCCAGTACTTC. It codes for CASSLEQGSFQETQYF.

This chain uses TRBV28 with TRBJ2-5; 7 bases match TRBD1. Germline V CDR1 and CDR2: MDHEN, SYDVKM. J lost 1 base, V lost 5 bases, and 10 bases had no gene match. The CDR3 runs to 16 residues. CDR3 amino acids: CASSNYRGVGQETQYF. The DNA of the CDR3 is TGTGCCAGCAGTAACTACAGGGGTGTTGGCCAAGAGACCCAGTACTTC.

The gene calls are TRBV29-1 and TRBJ2-7; 10 bases are shared with TRBD2. This CDR3 is 13 amino acids long. CDR1 is SQVTM and CDR2 is ANQGSEA in the germline V gene. V lost 4 bases, J lost 5 bases, and 5 bases stayed unmatched. The CDR3 sequence: CSVGGTSDNEQYF. CDR3 in DNA: TGCAGCGTTGGGGGGACTAGCGACAACGAGCAGTACTTC.